This T cell receptor beta chain was found in a study of early T cells in non-severe SARS-CoV-2 infection (dated by TCRdb to about 2021). Describing the broader study: Because TCR sequencing relied on bulk RNA taken from unsorted whole blood, pairing of alpha and beta chains was not possible.

Set within a cohort of healthcare workers in London, UK, this nested case-control study involved weekly PCR testing of nasopharyngeal swabs along with blood sampling. Healthcare workers were recruited between 23 and 31 March 2020, during the week of the UK lockdown, and were followed weekly for up to about 15 weeks. At least ten counts were recorded for this clonotype. Its antigen has not been determined. No qualities accompany the bases; no much larger clone lies one base away. The research as a whole found: Matching against VDJdb was skewed toward anti-spike CD8 responses, likely underestimated virus-specific expansions, and missed private and CD4 specificities.

Inclusive of the bounding cysteine and phenylalanine, the CDR3 is 19 residues long. The retained sequence is limited to the CDR3, 57 bases, with the frame set at the first base. CDR1 and CDR2 are read off the germline V gene as SQVTM and ANQGSEA. V is reduced by 4 bases and J by 0 bases, leaving a spacing of 26 bases between them. Libraries were constructed by 5' RACE. The sequencer was a NextSeq 500. Unique molecular identifiers were attached to individual cDNA molecules in the TCR library protocol so that sequencing error and PCR bias could be corrected. Both TCR alpha and beta chains were sequenced, and tight co-correlation was observed between alpha and beta sequence abundances in each sample. The paper's processing steps were these. V gene, J gene and CDR3 annotation of TCR sequences was performed with Decombinator V4. TCRs were defined as expanded if a significant change between any two time points was detected under a Poisson model with p below 0.0001. TCR abundances were normalised to the total number of TCRs sequenced in each sample and reported as counts per million. MAIT TCRs were defined by TRAV1-2 paired with TRAJ12, TRAJ20 or TRAJ33, and iNKT TCRs by TRAV10 paired with TRAJ18. A search of VDJdb, accessed on 1 November 2021, was run for TCRs annotated to CMV, EBV and SARS-CoV-2, with TCRs annotated for multiple antigens excluded. Starting from the raw public reads, TCRdb applied fastp trimming at Q25, assembled clones with MiXCR and retained in-frame beta chains. Rows with a matching CDR3 protein are joined into one entry that keeps the most common DNA and genes. These V and J calls are TCRdb output, not the study's own analysis. A total of about 61,000 distinct CDR3 sequences appear in this sample, around 11% of them only once. The ten top clones hold over 1% of the sample.

This chain joins TRBV29-1 to TRBJ2-3; TRBD1 is perhaps the D gene, given 6 matching bases. The sample consisted of whole blood, taken at baseline. The sequence was collected from an adult who was a healthcare worker with PCR-confirmed SARS-CoV-2 infection or an uninfected control (not recorded which). The donor label of this sample is uncertain. The encoded CDR3 is CSVAGTTNKGWPSTDTQYF. The base sequence is TGCAGCGTTGCCGGGACAACGAATAAAGGGTGGCCTAGCACAGATACGCAGTATTTT.